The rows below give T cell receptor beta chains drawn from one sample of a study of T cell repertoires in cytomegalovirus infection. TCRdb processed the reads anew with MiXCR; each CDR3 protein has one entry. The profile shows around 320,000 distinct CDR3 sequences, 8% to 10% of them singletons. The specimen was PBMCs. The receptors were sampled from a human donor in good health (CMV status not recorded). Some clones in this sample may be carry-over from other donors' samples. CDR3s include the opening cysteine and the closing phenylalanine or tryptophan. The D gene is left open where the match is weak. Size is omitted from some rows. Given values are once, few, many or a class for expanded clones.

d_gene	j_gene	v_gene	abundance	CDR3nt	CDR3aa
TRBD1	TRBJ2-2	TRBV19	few	TGTGCCAGTAGACCAGGACAGGCAGGTACCGGGGAGCTGTTTTTT	CASRPGQAGTGELFF
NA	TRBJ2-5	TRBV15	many	TGTGCCACCAGCAGTTACCGGGACGAAGGGACCCAGTACTTC	CATSSYRDEGTQYF
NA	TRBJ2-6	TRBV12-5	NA	TGTGCTAGTGGTTTGCCCCCGGGACGGAGGTCTGGGGCCAACGTCCTGACTTTC	CASGLPPGRRSGANVLTF
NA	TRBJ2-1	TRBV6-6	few	TGTGCCAGCAGGCCAGGGGGGGCGGGGGATGAGCAGTTCTTC	CASRPGGAGDEQFF
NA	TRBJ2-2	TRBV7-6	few	TGTGCCAGCAGCACAACGGGCCCGACCGGGGAGCTGTTTTTT	CASSTTGPTGELFF
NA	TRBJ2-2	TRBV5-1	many	TGCGCCAGCAGCCTTTGGGGCTCTATGGACACCGGGGAGCTGTTTTTT	CASSLWGSMDTGELFF
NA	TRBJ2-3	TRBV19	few	TGTGCCAGTAGTACCGGGTCGACGGGAGATACGCAGTATTTT	CASSTGSTGDTQYF
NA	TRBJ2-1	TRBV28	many	TGTGCCAGCAGTTCTGACCGGCACTCCTACAATGAGCAGTTCTTC	CASSSDRHSYNEQFF
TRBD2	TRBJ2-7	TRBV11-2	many	TGTGCCAGCAGCTTAGCGGGGGGACCCTCCTACGAGCAGTACTTC	CASSLAGGPSYEQYF
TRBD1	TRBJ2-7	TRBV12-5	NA	TGTGCTAGCGATTCTCCCCGGGACAGGGGTTTCGACGAGCAGTACTTC	CASDSPRDRGFDEQYF
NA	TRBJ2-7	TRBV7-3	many	TGTGCCAGCAGCTTAACGAGGGGGTACGAGCAGTACTTC	CASSLTRGYEQYF
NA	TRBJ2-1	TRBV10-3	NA	TGTGCCATCAGGGACTACCTTAACGACAATGAGCAGTTCTTC	CAIRDYLNDNEQFF
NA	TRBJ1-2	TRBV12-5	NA	TGTGCTAGTGGTTTCCAGGGCTCTGGCTACACCTTC	CASGFQGSGYTF
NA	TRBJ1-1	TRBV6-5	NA	TGTGCCAGCAGTCCGACAGGAATGGTCACTGAAGCTTTCTTT	CASSPTGMVTEAFF
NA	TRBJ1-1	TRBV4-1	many	TGCGCCAGCAGCCGAGTTCCCGGGCCCAACACTGAAGCTTTCTTT	CASSRVPGPNTEAFF
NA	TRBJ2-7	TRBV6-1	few	TGTGCCAGCAGTGAACGGGACGGGAGAGGCTACGAGCAGTACTTC	CASSERDGRGYEQYF
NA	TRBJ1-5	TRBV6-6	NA	TGTGCCAGCAGTTACTCGGGGGGACCTCAGCCCCAGCATTTT	CASSYSGGPQPQHF
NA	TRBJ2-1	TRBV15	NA	TGTGCCACCAGCAGAGGGGGGGAGGGGGTCTACAATGAGCAGTTCTTC	CATSRGGEGVYNEQFF
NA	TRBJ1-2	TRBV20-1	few	TGCAGTGCTACCGGGACGATCTATGGCTACACCTTC	CSATGTIYGYTF
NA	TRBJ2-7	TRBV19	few	TGTGCCAGTAGCCGATCACCGGGACTGCTCTACGAGCAGTACTTC	CASSRSPGLLYEQYF
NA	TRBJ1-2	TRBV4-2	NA	TGTGCCAGCAGCCAAGATGGGACGGCCTATGGCTACACCTTC	CASSQDGTAYGYTF
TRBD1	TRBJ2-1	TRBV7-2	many	TGTGCCAGCAGCTTTAGGGACAGCTCCTACAATGAGCAGTTCTTC	CASSFRDSSYNEQFF
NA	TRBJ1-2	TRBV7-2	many	TGTGCCAGCAGCTTAGCAACGGATGCTAACTATGGCTACACCTTC	CASSLATDANYGYTF
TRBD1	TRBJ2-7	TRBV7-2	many	TGTGCCAGCAGCTTACTAGCCGGGACAGGGAAGGTAAAAGCGTACGAGCAGTACTTC	CASSLLAGTGKVKAYEQYF
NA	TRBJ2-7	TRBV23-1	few	TGCGCCAGCCAAGCCCGGAAAGGACAGCGAAAAAGCTACGAGCAGTACTTC	CASQARKGQRKSYEQYF
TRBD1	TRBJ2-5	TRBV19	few	TGTGCCAGTAGTATGGACAGGTCGTGGACCCAGTACTTC	CASSMDRSWTQYF
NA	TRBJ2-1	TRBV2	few	TGTGCCAGCAGTGTAGGGCCCCGCAATGAGCAGTTCTTC	CASSVGPRNEQFF
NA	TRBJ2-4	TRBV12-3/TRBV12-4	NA	TGTGCCAGCAGTGCAGGCGGGGCCGACATTCAGTACTTC	CASSAGGADIQYF
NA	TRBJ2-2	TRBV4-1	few	TGTGCCAGCAGCGCGCGGGACCACAACACCGGGGAGCTGTTTTTT	CASSARDHNTGELFF
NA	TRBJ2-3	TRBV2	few	TGTGCCAGCATGACCCCAGGCGCCGCGCAGTATTTT	CASMTPGAAQYF
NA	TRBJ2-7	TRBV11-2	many	TGTGCCAGCAGTCAAGCGGACTCCTACGAGCAGTACTTC	CASSQADSYEQYF
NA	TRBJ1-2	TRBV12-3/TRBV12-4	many	TGTGCCAGCAGGGATCGACGCAGAAACTATGGCTACACCTTC	CASRDRRRNYGYTF
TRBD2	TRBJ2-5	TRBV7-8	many	TGTGCCAGCAGCCCCCTTACTAGCGGGGTCTTTGAGACCCAGTACTTC	CASSPLTSGVFETQYF
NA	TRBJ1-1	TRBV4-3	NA	TGCGCCAGCAGCCAAGCCAGTGGGGGGACTGAAGCTTTCTTT	CASSQASGGTEAFF
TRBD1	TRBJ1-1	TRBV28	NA	TGTGCCAGCAGTTATCGGACAGGGGGTGAAGCTTTCTTT	CASSYRTGGEAFF